This is a list of T cell receptor beta chains from one sample in a study of T cell repertoires in cytomegalovirus infection. Antigen specificity for these receptors is unknown. TCRdb re-called the reads through MiXCR, storing one row per CDR3 protein. The top ten clones hold roughly 20% of a sample with 600,000 to 700,000 distinct CDR3 sequences, roughly 36% of them seen once. Sample: cultured PBMCs, taken from culture after CMV antigen stimulation. The receptors shown here come from a human donor in good health (CMV status not recorded). Some clones in this sample may be carry-over from other donors' samples. Each CDR3 is given with its conserved first and last residue. A D gene is named only where the DNA matches it firmly. Clone size, where shown, is once, few, many, or a class for clones that have expanded.

>few|TRBJ1-2|-|TRBV7-9
TGTGCCAGCCGGGGGGAAGTTGGCTTACTCTCCTATGGCTACACCTTC
CASRGEVGLLSYGYTF
>once|TRBJ2-3|-|TRBV6-8
TGTGCCAGCACGGAGGGGGTCGGCACAGATACGCAGTATTTT
CASTEGVGTDTQYF
>-|TRBJ2-1|TRBD2|TRBV7-2
TGTGCCAGCAGCTCCGGGACTAGCGGGATGTATGAGCAGTTCTTC
CASSSGTSGMYEQFF
>-|TRBJ2-7|-|TRBV4-2
TGTGCCAGCAGCCAATCCGTGACGGGGGCCAGCTACGAGCAGTACTTC
CASSQSVTGASYEQYF
>few|TRBJ1-3|TRBD1|TRBV7-4
TGTGCCAGCTGGCCCAAACAGGGGGGAAACACCATATATTTT
CASWPKQGGNTIYF
>-|TRBJ2-3|-|TRBV9
TGTGCCAGCAGCCGGGACTTCAGCACAGATACGCAGTATTTT
CASSRDFSTDTQYF
>-|TRBJ2-7|-|TRBV15
TGTGCCACCAGCAGAGATTTGTACGAGCAGTACTTC
CATSRDLYEQYF
>once|TRBJ2-1|TRBD2|TRBV27
TGTGCCAGCAGTATGGTTGGGACTAGCGGGTCTGATGAGCAGTTCTTC
CASSMVGTSGSDEQFF
>few|TRBJ1-1|-|TRBV19
TGTGCCAGTAGTATGGAGGGTTGGAGTAGTGAAGCTTTCTTT
CASSMEGWSSEAFF
>few|TRBJ2-7|-|TRBV7-6
TGTGCCAGCAGCCCAGGAGGTCAGGCTAGCGACGCTTACGAGCAGTACTTC
CASSPGGQASDAYEQYF
>-|TRBJ2-1|-|TRBV9
TGTGCCAGCAGCTTCTCCATTTCGGGGGCAGGGGGTATCAATGAGCAGTTCTTC
CASSFSISGAGGINEQFF
>-|TRBJ2-2|TRBD1|TRBV6-1
TGTGCCAGCAGTGCCCTACCGGGACAGATTGGCACCGGGGAGCTGTTTTTT
CASSALPGQIGTGELFF
>-|TRBJ2-7|-|TRBV5-4
TGTGCCAGCAGCGACCCAAGATTGGGCGAGCAGTACTTC
CASSDPRLGEQYF
>-|TRBJ1-1|-|TRBV6-2/TRBV6-3
TGTGCCAGCAGTTACGGGGGATATGAAATCACTGAAGCTTTCTTT
CASSYGGYEITEAFF
>few|TRBJ2-3|-|TRBV27
TGTGCCAGCAGTCACCGGGGCTCAGACACAGATACGCAGTATTTT
CASSHRGSDTDTQYF
>many|TRBJ2-3|TRBD2|TRBV7-2
TGTGCCAGCAGCCCCCGCCTAGCGGGATTCACAGATACGCAGTATTTT
CASSPRLAGFTDTQYF
>once|TRBJ1-5|-|TRBV6-2/TRBV6-3
TGTGCCAGCAGTTATATGGGACTTACCGAGCCCCAGCATTTT
CASSYMGLTEPQHF